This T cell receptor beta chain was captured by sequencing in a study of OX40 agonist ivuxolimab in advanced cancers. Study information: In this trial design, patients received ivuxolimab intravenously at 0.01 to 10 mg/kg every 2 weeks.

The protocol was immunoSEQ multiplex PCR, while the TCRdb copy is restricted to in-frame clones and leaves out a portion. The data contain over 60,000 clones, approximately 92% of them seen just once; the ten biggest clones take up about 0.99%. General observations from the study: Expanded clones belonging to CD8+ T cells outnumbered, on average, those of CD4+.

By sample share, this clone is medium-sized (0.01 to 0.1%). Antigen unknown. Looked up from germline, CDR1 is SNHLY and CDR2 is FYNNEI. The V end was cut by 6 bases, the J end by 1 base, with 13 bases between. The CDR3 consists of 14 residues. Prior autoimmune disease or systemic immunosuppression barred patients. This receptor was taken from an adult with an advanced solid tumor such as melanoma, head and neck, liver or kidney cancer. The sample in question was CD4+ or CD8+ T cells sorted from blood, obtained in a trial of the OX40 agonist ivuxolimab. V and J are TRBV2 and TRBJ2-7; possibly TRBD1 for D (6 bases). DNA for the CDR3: TGTGCCAGCAGCGCCGACAGGTCTTCCTACGAGCAGTACTTC. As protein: CASSADRSSYEQYF.